This is a list of T cell receptor beta chains from one sample in a study of technical replicates of blood from a handful of donors. Assay used: immunoSEQ multiplex PCR; TCRdb lists only in-frame clones, some missing. The sample holds around 54,000 clones, around 96% seen once. Sequences were obtained from T cells isolated from PBMCs. All receptors derive from a human donor in good health. Each CDR3 is given with its conserved first and last residue. Each record gives: J gene, D gene, clone size, V gene, CDR3 DNA, CDR3 protein. A D gene is named only where the DNA matches it firmly. Size tells how often a clone was seen (once, few, many) or the class of an expanded clone, and some rows leave it out.

j_call: TRBJ1-3; d_call: NA; clone_size: NA; v_call: TRBV5-1; cdr3_nt: TGCGCCAGCAGCCCGACGGGTGGCTCTGGAAACACCATATATTTT; cdr3_aa: CASSPTGGSGNTIYF
j_call: TRBJ2-7; d_call: NA; clone_size: once; v_call: TRBV27; cdr3_nt: TGTGCCAGCAGTTTACAGGGGAGATACGAGCAGTACTTC; cdr3_aa: CASSLQGRYEQYF
j_call: TRBJ2-2; d_call: NA; clone_size: NA; v_call: TRBV27; cdr3_nt: TGTGCCAGCAGTTTATTTTCCCACGGGGAGCTGTTTTTT; cdr3_aa: CASSLFSHGELFF
j_call: TRBJ2-4; d_call: TRBD2; clone_size: NA; v_call: TRBV6-5; cdr3_nt: TGTGCCAGCAGTTACAGGGAGGGAAAAAACATTCAGTACTTC; cdr3_aa: CASSYREGKNIQYF
j_call: TRBJ2-1; d_call: NA; clone_size: NA; v_call: TRBV28; cdr3_nt: TGTGCCAGCAACGGGGAGACCCCCTATGAGCAGTTCTTC; cdr3_aa: CASNGETPYEQFF
j_call: TRBJ1-1; d_call: NA; clone_size: NA; v_call: TRBV23-1; cdr3_nt: TGCGCCAGCAGTGCCCGACGAGGAACTGAAGCTTTCTTT; cdr3_aa: CASSARRGTEAFF
j_call: TRBJ1-3; d_call: NA; clone_size: NA; v_call: TRBV30; cdr3_nt: TGTGCCTGGAGTCCAGTTAAATCTGGAAACACCATATATTTT; cdr3_aa: CAWSPVKSGNTIYF
j_call: TRBJ1-1; d_call: TRBD1; clone_size: NA; v_call: TRBV7-3; cdr3_nt: TGTGCCAGCAGCTCAACCGGGACAGAGAACACTGAAGCTTTCTTT; cdr3_aa: CASSSTGTENTEAFF
j_call: TRBJ1-2; d_call: NA; clone_size: NA; v_call: TRBV2; cdr3_nt: TGTGCCAGCAGATACTACACCTTC; cdr3_aa: CASRYYTF
j_call: TRBJ2-1; d_call: TRBD2; clone_size: once; v_call: TRBV2; cdr3_nt: TGTGCCAGCATGGACGGGAGGGCCCGTGATGAGCAGTTCTTC; cdr3_aa: CASMDGRARDEQFF
j_call: TRBJ2-7; d_call: TRBD2; clone_size: NA; v_call: TRBV6-5; cdr3_nt: TGTGCCAGCAGTATGGGGACTAGCGGGAGCTACGAGCAGTACTTC; cdr3_aa: CASSMGTSGSYEQYF
j_call: TRBJ2-5; d_call: TRBD2; clone_size: NA; v_call: TRBV28; cdr3_nt: TGTGCCAGCAGTTCAGCGGGAATACAAGAGACCCAGTACTTC; cdr3_aa: CASSSAGIQETQYF
j_call: TRBJ2-3; d_call: TRBD2; clone_size: NA; v_call: TRBV28; cdr3_nt: TGTGCCAGCAGTTACCCCGGGACTAGCGGGAGGATCCTCACAGATACGCAGTATTTT; cdr3_aa: CASSYPGTSGRILTDTQYF
j_call: TRBJ2-7; d_call: NA; clone_size: NA; v_call: TRBV9; cdr3_nt: TGTGCCAGCAGCGTAGGAGGGGGAACGTCTCCCTACGAGCAGTACTTC; cdr3_aa: CASSVGGGTSPYEQYF
j_call: TRBJ1-1; d_call: TRBD1; clone_size: NA; v_call: TRBV7-9; cdr3_nt: TGTGCCAGCAGCTTTGGAGACAGGGTTCAAACTGAAGCTTTCTTT; cdr3_aa: CASSFGDRVQTEAFF
j_call: TRBJ2-7; d_call: NA; clone_size: NA; v_call: TRBV21-1; cdr3_nt: TGTGCCAGCACCCTATTCAGGGCGCCGCAGTACTTC; cdr3_aa: CASTLFRAPQYF
j_call: TRBJ2-1; d_call: NA; clone_size: NA; v_call: TRBV10-3; cdr3_nt: TGTGCCATCAGAGACGACTCCTCCTCCTACAATGAGCAGTTCTTC; cdr3_aa: CAIRDDSSSYNEQFF
j_call: TRBJ2-7; d_call: NA; clone_size: NA; v_call: TRBV21-1; cdr3_nt: TGTGCCAGCAGCAAAGATTACGGGACAGGGGGCGCGAAGCGGGTTCCCTACGAGCAGTACTTC; cdr3_aa: CASSKDYGTGGAKRVPYEQYF
j_call: TRBJ2-1; d_call: NA; clone_size: NA; v_call: TRBV5-1; cdr3_nt: TGCGCCAGCAGCTTAGGGGGGGGGATATACAATGAGCAGTTCTTC; cdr3_aa: CASSLGGGIYNEQFF
j_call: TRBJ1-2; d_call: NA; clone_size: NA; v_call: TRBV10-3; cdr3_nt: TGTGCCATCAGTGAGGACAGAAGCACCTTC; cdr3_aa: CAISEDRSTF
j_call: TRBJ1-2; d_call: TRBD1; clone_size: NA; v_call: TRBV6-1; cdr3_nt: TGTGCCAGCAGTGAAGCTACAGGGGAGAACTATGGCTACACCTTC; cdr3_aa: CASSEATGENYGYTF
j_call: TRBJ2-7; d_call: NA; clone_size: NA; v_call: TRBV7-2; cdr3_nt: TGTGCCAGCAGCTTAGATGCTAGCTCTTACGAGCAGTACTTC; cdr3_aa: CASSLDASSYEQYF
j_call: TRBJ2-7; d_call: NA; clone_size: NA; v_call: TRBV7-5; cdr3_nt: TGTGCCAGAAGCGGGACAGGGAGTCCCTACGAGCAGTACTTC; cdr3_aa: CARSGTGSPYEQYF
j_call: TRBJ1-5; d_call: TRBD1; clone_size: NA; v_call: TRBV2; cdr3_nt: TGTGCCAGCAGTGAGGGACAGGGCGGCCAGCCCCAGCATTTT; cdr3_aa: CASSEGQGGQPQHF
j_call: TRBJ2-7; d_call: NA; clone_size: NA; v_call: TRBV7-8; cdr3_nt: TGTGCCAGCAGCTTAGTTGGCACCCACGAGCAGTACTTC; cdr3_aa: CASSLVGTHEQYF
j_call: TRBJ2-1; d_call: TRBD1; clone_size: NA; v_call: TRBV9; cdr3_nt: TGTGCCAGCAGCCCGGCAGGGACAGGGGATTTTGAGCAGTTCTTC; cdr3_aa: CASSPAGTGDFEQFF
j_call: TRBJ2-1; d_call: NA; clone_size: NA; v_call: TRBV4-1; cdr3_nt: TGCGCCAGCAGCCGGGGACCGGACAGATACAATGAGCAGTTCTTC; cdr3_aa: CASSRGPDRYNEQFF
j_call: TRBJ2-1; d_call: NA; clone_size: NA; v_call: TRBV11-2; cdr3_nt: TGTGCCAGCAGCTTTAACAGCCATGAGCAGTTCTTC; cdr3_aa: CASSFNSHEQFF
j_call: TRBJ1-2; d_call: NA; clone_size: NA; v_call: TRBV5-8; cdr3_nt: TGTGCCAGCAGCTTGGGGGAAGGCGGGACCTATGGCTACACCTTC; cdr3_aa: CASSLGEGGTYGYTF
j_call: TRBJ2-7; d_call: NA; clone_size: NA; v_call: TRBV18; cdr3_nt: TGTGCCAGCTCACCATCAGGTAATTACGAGCAGTACTTC; cdr3_aa: CASSPSGNYEQYF
j_call: TRBJ2-3; d_call: TRBD2; clone_size: NA; v_call: TRBV4-1; cdr3_nt: TGCGCCAGCAGCCGGTCCGGGACTAGGGGTCCAGATACGCAGTATTTT; cdr3_aa: CASSRSGTRGPDTQYF
j_call: TRBJ1-5; d_call: NA; clone_size: NA; v_call: TRBV4-3; cdr3_nt: TGCGCCAGCAGCCAAGAGGAGGGAAATCAGCCCCAGCATTTT; cdr3_aa: CASSQEEGNQPQHF
j_call: TRBJ2-2; d_call: NA; clone_size: NA; v_call: TRBV30; cdr3_nt: TGTGCCTGGGGTGCTTTCACCGGGGAGCTGTTTTTT; cdr3_aa: CAWGAFTGELFF
j_call: TRBJ2-7; d_call: TRBD2; clone_size: NA; v_call: TRBV4-3; cdr3_nt: TGCGCCAGCAGCCAAGTAGCGGGAGTGGCCTACGAGCAGTACTTC; cdr3_aa: CASSQVAGVAYEQYF
j_call: TRBJ2-2; d_call: NA; clone_size: NA; v_call: TRBV28; cdr3_nt: TGTGCCAGTAACAAAGAATTCACCGGGGAGCTGTTTTTT; cdr3_aa: CASNKEFTGELFF
j_call: TRBJ2-1; d_call: TRBD2; clone_size: NA; v_call: TRBV5-1; cdr3_nt: TGCGCCAGCAGCCCGGCTAGCGGGAGTGAGCAGTTCTTC; cdr3_aa: CASSPASGSEQFF
j_call: TRBJ2-7; d_call: TRBD2; clone_size: NA; v_call: TRBV4-1; cdr3_nt: TGCGCCAGCAGCCTCATGACTAGCGGGAACGAGCAGTACTTC; cdr3_aa: CASSLMTSGNEQYF
j_call: TRBJ1-2; d_call: NA; clone_size: once; v_call: TRBV28; cdr3_nt: TGTGCCAGCAGCCCCTTCGGGGACTATGGCTACACCTTC; cdr3_aa: CASSPFGDYGYTF
j_call: TRBJ2-7; d_call: TRBD2; clone_size: NA; v_call: TRBV7-6; cdr3_nt: TGTGCCAGCAGCTTAGCTCTACTAGCGGGTGCCAACGAGCAGTACTTC; cdr3_aa: CASSLALLAGANEQYF
j_call: TRBJ1-5; d_call: NA; clone_size: once; v_call: TRBV18; cdr3_nt: TGTGCCAGCTCATCGACAGGATATAGCAATCAGCCCCAGCATTTT; cdr3_aa: CASSSTGYSNQPQHF
j_call: TRBJ2-1; d_call: TRBD1; clone_size: NA; v_call: TRBV7-6; cdr3_nt: TGTGCCAGCAGCTCGGGACAGCTATACAATGAGCAGTTCTTC; cdr3_aa: CASSSGQLYNEQFF
j_call: TRBJ2-5; d_call: NA; clone_size: NA; v_call: TRBV6-6; cdr3_nt: TGTGCCAGCATGGGGGGCCAAGAGACCCAGTACTTC; cdr3_aa: CASMGGQETQYF
j_call: TRBJ2-2; d_call: TRBD2; clone_size: once; v_call: TRBV2; cdr3_nt: TGTGCCAGCGGGGGGGGCGGGGAGCTGTTTTTT; cdr3_aa: CASGGGGELFF
j_call: TRBJ2-7; d_call: TRBD2; clone_size: once; v_call: TRBV6-4; cdr3_nt: TGTGCCAGCAGTGCTGAGCGGGGGTGGGAGCAGTACTTC; cdr3_aa: CASSAERGWEQYF
j_call: TRBJ2-5; d_call: NA; clone_size: NA; v_call: TRBV7-2; cdr3_nt: TGTGCCAGCAGCCTTACCAAACTTAACCAAGAGACCCAGTACTTC; cdr3_aa: CASSLTKLNQETQYF
j_call: TRBJ2-7; d_call: NA; clone_size: NA; v_call: TRBV5-1; cdr3_nt: TGCGCCAGCAGCCTTCAGACAGGATCCTACGAGCAGTACTTC; cdr3_aa: CASSLQTGSYEQYF
j_call: TRBJ2-1; d_call: TRBD1; clone_size: NA; v_call: TRBV29-1; cdr3_nt: TGCAGCGTTAAAGGAGGGACAGGGGTTAGCAATGAGCAGTTCTTC; cdr3_aa: CSVKGGTGVSNEQFF
j_call: TRBJ2-1; d_call: NA; clone_size: NA; v_call: TRBV9; cdr3_nt: TGTGCCAGCAGCACCCCCGGGCTGGGGGGCAATGAGCAGTTCTTC; cdr3_aa: CASSTPGLGGNEQFF
j_call: TRBJ2-4; d_call: NA; clone_size: NA; v_call: TRBV21-1; cdr3_nt: TGTGCCAGCAGCTTTTACCGGACAGGGAAAAACATTCAGTACTTC; cdr3_aa: CASSFYRTGKNIQYF
j_call: TRBJ1-4; d_call: NA; clone_size: NA; v_call: TRBV6-5; cdr3_nt: TGTGCCAGCAGTCAGGGGCGAACAACTAATGAAAAACTGTTTTTT; cdr3_aa: CASSQGRTTNEKLFF
j_call: TRBJ2-4; d_call: NA; clone_size: NA; v_call: TRBV11-3; cdr3_nt: TGTGCCAGCAGCTTATTCCAGGAAAACATTCAGTACTTC; cdr3_aa: CASSLFQENIQYF
j_call: TRBJ2-7; d_call: NA; clone_size: NA; v_call: TRBV11-2; cdr3_nt: TGTGCCAGCAGCCCCCGGTATGCCCCCTACGAGCAGTACTTC; cdr3_aa: CASSPRYAPYEQYF
j_call: TRBJ2-7; d_call: TRBD2; clone_size: NA; v_call: TRBV2; cdr3_nt: TGTGCCAGAGGACTAGCGAGCGGGTACGAGCAGTACTTC; cdr3_aa: CARGLASGYEQYF
j_call: TRBJ2-7; d_call: TRBD1; clone_size: NA; v_call: TRBV4-1; cdr3_nt: TGCGCCAGCAGATCCGGACGGCAGGGGGACTCCTACGAGCAGTACTTC; cdr3_aa: CASRSGRQGDSYEQYF
j_call: TRBJ2-3; d_call: NA; clone_size: NA; v_call: TRBV27; cdr3_nt: TGTGCCAGCAGTTTCTCAGATACGCAGTATTTT; cdr3_aa: CASSFSDTQYF
j_call: TRBJ1-5; d_call: NA; clone_size: NA; v_call: TRBV6-5; cdr3_nt: TGTGCCAGCAGTCACAGGGAACGCAATCAGCCCCAGCATTTT; cdr3_aa: CASSHRERNQPQHF
j_call: TRBJ2-7; d_call: NA; clone_size: NA; v_call: TRBV4-1; cdr3_nt: TGCGCCAGCAGCTCAGCGACTATCTACGAGCAGTACTTC; cdr3_aa: CASSSATIYEQYF